The 18 T cell receptor beta chains below come from one sample, sequenced in a study of T-cell reconstitution after alpha-beta-depleted transplantation in children (dated by TCRdb to about 2016). The sample's treatment or condition label, decoded: allogeneic hematopoietic cell transplantation with graft depleted of TCRalphabeta T cells and CD19 B cells. Library prep was done by PCR. The instrument given in TCRdb is Illumina HiSeq 2500. TCR library preparation used molecular barcoding, with unique molecular identifiers applied to normalize quantification of the TCRbeta repertoire. TCRdb reprocessed the public reads (quality trimming at Q25 with fastp, clone calling with MiXCR) and kept in-frame beta chains. Each entry is one CDR3 protein sequence, shown with its most common DNA and genes. This sample holds 15,000 or so distinct CDR3 sequences; just over 5% were observed only once. Clones ranked in the top ten supply around 7.5% of the sample.

The sample in question was PBMCs, obtained before TCRalphabeta/CD19-depleted stem cell transplant. These receptors were taken from a boy younger than 18 with acute lymphoblastic leukemia, due to receive a stem cell transplant.

There are many counts of this clonotype. The rearrangement joins TRBV7-8 to TRBJ1-6; D is unclear. This CDR3 region has 14 residues. The germline CDR1 and CDR2 sequences are SGHVS and FQNEAQ. V lost 1 base to trimming and J lost 5 bases, with 6 bases between them. CDR3 residues: CASSLVPDNSPLHF. The CDR3, as DNA: TGTGCCAGCAGCTTAGTGCCTGATAATTCACCCCTCCACTTT.

Many counts were recorded for this clonotype. V is TRBV27 and J is TRBJ2-2; no definite D call. This CDR3 has 13 residues. V was pared by 4 bases and J by 2 bases, with 5 bases between. Germline CDR1 reads MNHEY; CDR2 reads SMNVEV (reference sequence). The CDR3 DNA follows: TGTGCCAGCAGTTCAGTAAACACCGGGGAGCTGTTTTTT. Translation gives CASSSVNTGELFF.

This clonotype is classed as medium-sized (0.01 to 0.1%). The V and J genes are TRBV20-1 and TRBJ2-4; TRBD2 is a possible D gene (6 bases). The germline V gene encodes CDR1 DFQATT and CDR2 SNEGSKA (reference sequence). V was clipped by 5 bases and J by 6 bases, with 11 bases between them. The CDR3 is 12 amino acids. CDR3 sequence (DNA): TGCAGTGCTGCCGGGACTCCAAACATTCAGTACTTC. Translated: CSAAGTPNIQYF.

This clonotype was observed at least ten times. J is TRBJ1-6 and V is TRBV20-1; 8 nucleotides agree with TRBD1. The CDR3 sequence is 15 residues long. With V trimmed by 5 bases and J by 12 bases, 15 bases remained unmatched. Germline assignment: CDR1 DFQATT and CDR2 SNEGSKA (reference sequence). CDR3 DNA: TGCAGTGCTCAGGAGGGGTGGACCGACAGGGGACCCCTCCACTTT. This encodes CSAQEGWTDRGPLHF.

This clonotype was counted many times. The rearrangement uses TRBV6-1 and TRBJ2-7; perhaps TRBD1 as D (6 bases). The V gene lost 6 bases and the J gene lost 0 bases, with 12 bases spanning the gap. The length of the CDR3 is 14 residues. Germline V lookup: CDR1 MNHNS, CDR2 SASEGT. This CDR3 reads CASSDDRSSYEQYF. The CDR3 DNA reads as TGTGCCAGCAGCGATGACAGGAGCTCCTACGAGCAGTACTTC.

By frequency in the sample, this clonotype is medium-sized. The V call is TRBV6-5, the J call TRBJ2-1; possible D gene TRBD2, 6 bases. Germline V gene data show CDR1 as MNHEY and CDR2 as SVGAGI. The V and J ends lost 2 bases and 8 bases respectively, with 16 bases between them. The CDR3 has 15 amino acids. CDR3 nucleotide sequence: TGTGCCAGCAGTTACAAAACGGCTAGCGTGGATGAGCAGTTCTTC. Translating gives CASSYKTASVDEQFF.

In this sample, this clonotype turned up many times. The chain carries TRBV11-2 and TRBJ2-1; a weak D match, TRBD2 (5 bases). Germline-derived CDR1 and CDR2 are SGHAT and FQNNGV. There are 15 residues in the CDR3. Trimming left V 3 bases short and J 6 bases short, with 15 bases between. CDR3 residues: CASSFLASSGNEQFF. In nucleotides, the CDR3 is TGTGCCAGCAGCTTCCTAGCTTCATCCGGCAATGAGCAGTTCTTC.

This clonotype was seen many times. The chain recombines TRBV12-3 or TRBV12-4 with TRBJ2-5; 10 nucleotides agree with TRBD2. The CDR3 covers 17 residues. J lost 5 bases, V lost 6 bases, and 15 bases had no gene match. CDR3 sequence reads: CASSLGLARMNRETQYF. The DNA of the CDR3 is TGTGCCAGCAGCCTGGGACTAGCGCGAATGAATAGGGAGACCCAGTACTTC.

This clonotype was recorded many times. The J gene is TRBJ2-5, the V gene TRBV6-1; the D gene is possibly TRBD2 (7 bases). Germline-derived CDR1 and CDR2 are MNHNS and SASEGT. This CDR3 spans 16 amino acids. V was clipped by 6 bases and J by 7 bases, with 24 bases between them. CDR3: CASRSLRGPPSGTQYF. The CDR3 bases are TGTGCCAGCAGGTCCCTGCGGGGGCCCCCTTCGGGGACCCAGTACTTC.

V and J are TRBV5-4 and TRBJ2-5; 9 bases align to TRBD1. The junction had 4 bases not matched to a gene; V was cut back by 3 bases and J by 4 bases. The germline V gene encodes CDR1 SGHNT and CDR2 YYREEE (reference sequence). CDR3 size: 14 residues. The CDR3 spells CASSWTGVPETQYF. CDR3 DNA sequence: TGTGCCAGCAGCTGGACAGGGGTTCCAGAGACCCAGTACTTC.

This clonotype appeared many times. The V gene is TRBV7-9, the J gene TRBJ2-1; no reliable D call. Germline values: CDR1 SEHNR, CDR2 FQNEAQ (reference sequence). Trimming cost V 1 base and J 2 bases, with 3 bases left between them. CDR3 length: 13 residues. CDR3 protein: CASSLGAYNEQFF. The CDR3 DNA reads as TGTGCCAGCAGCTTAGGGGCCTACAATGAGCAGTTCTTC. The variable domain in full, with the rest retrieved from reference TRBV7-9 and TRBJ2-1, is DTGVSQNPRHKITKRGQNVTFRCDPISEHNRLYWYRQTLGQGPEFLTYFQNEAQLEKSRLLSDRFSAERPKGSFSTLEIQRTEQGDSAMYLCASSLGAYNEQFFGPGTRLTVL.

This clonotype was detected ten times or more. The genes are TRBV7-2 and TRBJ2-1; 9 bases line up with TRBD2. CDR1 is SGHTA and CDR2 is FQGNSA in the germline V gene. This CDR3 comprises 13 residues. J was trimmed by 14 bases and V by 4 bases; bases with no gene match: 9. CDR3: CASSSPPGGGEFF. Written as DNA, the CDR3 is TGTGCCAGCAGCTCACCGCCTGGCGGGGGGGAGTTCTTC.

This clonotype was counted at least ten times. V is TRBV20-1 and J is TRBJ2-7; tentatively, D is TRBD1 (7 bases). Germline V gives CDR1 DFQATT, CDR2 SNEGSKA (reference sequence). The CDR3 covers 14 residues. The V end was cut by 0 bases, the J end by 4 bases, with 13 bases between. The CDR3: CSARDTQGRYEQYF. The CDR3, as DNA: TGCAGTGCTAGAGATACACAGGGGAGGTACGAGCAGTACTTC.

By share, this clonotype counts as medium-sized. This chain uses TRBV12-3 or TRBV12-4 with TRBJ2-1; 11 bases line up with TRBD1. The junction had 3 bases not matched to a gene; V was cut back by 5 bases and J by 3 bases. This CDR3 has 15 residues. The CDR3 DNA reads as TGTGCCAGCAGTCGGACAGGGGGCATCTACAATGAGCAGTTCTTC. Its translation is CASSRTGGIYNEQFF.

This clonotype came up many times. The V call is TRBV4-1, the J call TRBJ2-2; D is tentatively TRBD1 or TRBD2 (6 bases each). The CDR3 contains 15 residues. Germline V CDR1 and CDR2: MGHRA, YSYEKL. Between the trimmed V and J ends, which lost 6 bases and 4 bases, there was a span of 15 bases. The CDR3 loop reads CASRNVGGGTGELFF. Here the CDR3 DNA reads TGCGCCAGCAGGAACGTGGGGGGCGGCACCGGGGAGCTGTTTTTT.

This clonotype was seen many times. The gene calls are TRBV7-7 and TRBJ2-7; perhaps TRBD1 as D (6 bases). Germline CDR1 reads SSHAT; CDR2 reads FNYEAQ (reference sequence). The CDR3 loop spans 15 amino acids. Trimming took off 5 bases at V and 0 bases at J, with 14 bases between the two ends. DNA of the CDR3: TGTGCCAGCAGCCGCAGACAGGTAGTCTCCTACGAGCAGTACTTC. It specifies CASSRRQVVSYEQYF.

This clonotype occurred many times. The V gene is TRBV7-8, the J gene TRBJ1-2; the D is unclear. V was shortened by 2 bases and J by 8 bases, with 12 bases between the two germline ends. Germline V gives CDR1 SGHVS, CDR2 FQNEAQ. The CDR3 is made up of 13 amino acids. The CDR3, as DNA: TGTGCCAGCAGCTTATCCGGCATCTTGGGCTACACCTTC. It yields the protein CASSLSGILGYTF.

This clonotype was seen many times. The gene calls are TRBV5-4 and TRBJ2-7; no definite D call. This CDR3 has 13 amino acids. Looked up from germline, CDR1 is SGHNT and CDR2 is YYREEE (reference sequence). V was cut by 2 bases and J by 2 bases, with 8 bases left in between. The CDR3 sequence: CASSFEQTYEQYF. CDR3 DNA: TGTGCCAGCAGCTTCGAACAGACCTACGAGCAGTACTTC. The entire variable domain, with the rest obtained from reference TRBV5-4 and TRBJ2-7, is as follows: ETGVTQSPTHLIKTRGQQVTLRCSSQSGHNTVSWYQQALGQGPQFIFQYYREEENGRGNFPPRFSGLQFPNYSSELNVNALELDDSALYLCASSFEQTYEQYFGPGTRLTVT.